A single sample gave rise to the 13 T cell receptor beta chains below, sequenced in a study of CD8+ T cells in alopecia areata. Extracted RNA was reverse transcribed into cDNA, the sequencing template. The repertoire was sequenced with immunoSEQ multiplex PCR; TCRdb's copy has only in-frame clones and lacks some. This table holds 150,000 to 200,000 clones, 50% to 75% found once. Specimen: CD4+ T cells sorted from blood, collected at week 0. These receptors came from a human donor with alopecia areata.

The rearrangement links TRBV11-2 to TRBJ2-3; 12 positions match TRBD2. After removal of 4 bases from V and 4 bases from J, the junction contained 3 bases not matched to a gene. The CDR3 length is 15 residues. The germline V gene encodes CDR1 SGHAT and CDR2 FQNNGV. CDR3 protein: CASSSRLAGADTQYF. The CDR3 bases are TGTGCCAGCAGCTCCAGACTAGCGGGGGCAGATACGCAGTATTTT.

The table lists this clone with a count of one. The V and J genes are TRBV23-1 and TRBJ2-3; TRBD2 matches at 8 bases. Being an ORF, TRBV23-1 has a function that is uncertain. The junction had 12 bases not matched to a gene; V was cut back by 5 bases and J by 5 bases. The CDR3 is made up of 16 amino acids. The DNA of the CDR3 is TGCGCCAGCAGTTCCTACAGCGGGGGTTACATAGATACGCAGTATTTT. Translated, it gives CASSSYSGGYIDTQYF.

The chain combines TRBV30 with TRBJ2-5, with 16 bases identical to TRBD2. Germline trimming cut 3 bases from V and 5 bases from J; bases unmatched to any gene: 12. Germline values: CDR1 GTSNPN, CDR2 SVGIG (reference sequence). CDR3 length: 18 amino acids. Here the CDR3 reads CAWSPPGTSGGARETQYF. In DNA form, the CDR3 reads TGTGCCTGGAGCCCTCCCGGGACTAGCGGGGGGGCAAGGGAGACCCAGTACTTC.

This clone was counted between two and nine times. The CDR3 sequence is CASSRGSGYSNQPQHF. CDR3 nucleotide sequence: TGTGCCAGCAGTCGAGGGTCCGGTTATAGCAATCAGCCCCAGCATTTT. The chain links TRBV2 to TRBJ1-5; D is uncertain. Deletions cut 5 bases from V and 0 bases from J, with 14 bases between. Germline CDR1 and CDR2: SNHLY and FYNNEI. The CDR3 has 16 residues.

V is TRBV30 and J is TRBJ1-1; D not certain. Between the trimmed V and J ends, which lost 0 bases and 4 bases, there was a span of 12 bases. CDR1 and CDR2 from the germline V gene are GTSNPN and SVGIG (reference sequence). The CDR3 extends over 14 amino acids. The CDR3 DNA reads as TGTGCCTGGAGTGTAACATCAGTGAGCACTGAAGCTTTCTTT. It yields the protein CAWSVTSVSTEAFF.

This clone has a count of ten or more. The chain has TRBV7-7 and TRBJ2-7; D is ambiguous. The V gene lost 4 bases and the J gene lost 3 bases, with 10 bases spanning the gap. Germline assignment: CDR1 SSHAT and CDR2 FNYEAQ (reference sequence). CDR3 length equals 13 residues. The CDR3 sequence: CASSSSFGYEQYF. CDR3 nucleotides: TGTGCCAGCAGCTCCAGTTTCGGCTACGAGCAGTACTTC.

This clone occurred a few times. This chain links TRBV29-1 with TRBJ1-2; D not certain. V lost 6 bases to trimming and J lost 2 bases, with 10 bases between them. The germline V gene has CDR1 SQVTM and CDR2 ANQGSEA. This CDR3 contains 12 residues. CDR3 nucleotide sequence: TGCAGCGTCCCGGTGGGGAACTATGGCTACACCTTC. Encoded protein: CSVPVGNYGYTF.

This clone has just a few counts. The chain is built from TRBV18 and TRBJ1-1; D gene unclear. With 5 bases removed from V and 3 bases from J, the gap between germline ends came to 10 bases. From germline, CDR1 is KGHSH and CDR2 LQKENI. This CDR3 is 13 amino acids long. This CDR3 is CASSARLDTEAFF. CDR3 sequence (DNA): TGTGCCAGCTCAGCCAGGTTGGACACTGAAGCTTTCTTT.

The chain has TRBV4-2 and TRBJ2-5, with TRBD1 identical over 8 bases. Germline V gene lookup returns CDR1 LGHNA and CDR2 YNFKEQ. The CDR3 totals 17 residues. The V and J ends lost 4 bases and 3 bases, in that order; junction bases with no gene match: 13. The CDR3 reads CASSPTSRTGSEETQYF. The CDR3 bases are TGTGCCAGCAGCCCAACTTCAAGGACAGGGTCCGAAGAGACCCAGTACTTC.

V and J are TRBV9 and TRBJ2-2, with unresolved D. The CDR3 spans 13 residues. V was trimmed by 6 bases and J by 0 bases, leaving 6 bases between them. The V gene's germline CDR1 is SGDLS and CDR2 YYNGEE. The CDR3 loop is CASNPSNTGELFF. CDR3 in DNA: TGTGCCAGCAATCCCTCGAACACCGGGGAGCTGTTTTTT.

Written as DNA, the CDR3 is TGTGCCAGCAGCCCGGTTACGTGGCAGCCTGGAAACACCATATATTTT. This gives the protein CASSPVTWQPGNTIYF. This chain connects TRBV7-8 to TRBJ1-3; D uncertain. The CDR3 is 16 residues long. Trimming took 5 bases from V and 2 from J, leaving 16 bases between them. From germline, CDR1 is SGHVS and CDR2 FQNEAQ.

The chain recombines TRBV9 with TRBJ1-1; D is uncertain. This CDR3 region has 14 residues. The germline CDR1 and CDR2 sequences are SGDLS and YYNGEE. V dropped 4 bases and J dropped 4 bases, with 14 bases sitting between them. CDR3 amino acids: CASSTSTRGTEAFF. In nucleotides, the CDR3 is TGTGCCAGCAGCACCAGCACCCGGGGCACTGAAGCTTTCTTT.

The V and J genes are TRBV28 and TRBJ2-1, with 7 bases identical to TRBD2. Trimming took 3 bases from V and 1 from J; bases not matched to a gene: 3. The germline V gene encodes CDR1 MDHEN and CDR2 SYDVKM. The CDR3 loop spans 15 amino acids. CDR3 in amino acids: CASSFGLDSYNEQFF. CDR3 in DNA: TGTGCCAGCAGTTTCGGACTAGATTCCTACAATGAGCAGTTCTTC.